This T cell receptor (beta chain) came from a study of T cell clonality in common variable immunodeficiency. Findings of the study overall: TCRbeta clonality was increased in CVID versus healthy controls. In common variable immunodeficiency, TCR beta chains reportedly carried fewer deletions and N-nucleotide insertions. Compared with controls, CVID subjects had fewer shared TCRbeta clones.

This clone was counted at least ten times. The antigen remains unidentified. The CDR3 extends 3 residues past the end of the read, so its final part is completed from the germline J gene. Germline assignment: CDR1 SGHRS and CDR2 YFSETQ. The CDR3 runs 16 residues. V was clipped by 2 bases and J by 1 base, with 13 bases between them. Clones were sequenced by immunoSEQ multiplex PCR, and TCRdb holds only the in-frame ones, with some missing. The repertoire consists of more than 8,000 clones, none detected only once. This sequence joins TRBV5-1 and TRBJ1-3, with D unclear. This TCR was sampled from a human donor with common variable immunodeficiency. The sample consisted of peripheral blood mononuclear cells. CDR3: CASSFKASLSGNTIYF. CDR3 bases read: TGCGCCAGCAGCTTCAAAGCAAGCTTGTCTGGAAACACC.